Shown below are 4 T cell receptor beta chains from a single sample sequenced in a study of blood T cell repertoires in COVID-19. Sequenced by immunoSEQ multiplex PCR; TCRdb stores in-frame clones only, minus some. The top ten hold about 1.5% of the sample, which has about 140,000 clones, 75% to 90% seen once. Sequenced material: peripheral blood. These receptors originate from a woman between 45 and 60 years old with acute or convalescent COVID-19.

This chain connects TRBV19 to TRBJ1-2; the match to TRBD1 covers 9 bases. Germline CDR1 LNHDA, CDR2 SQIVND (reference sequence). The V and J ends lost 7 bases and 3 bases, in that order; junction bases with no gene match: 12. This CDR3 spans 16 amino acids. This chain's CDR3 is CASTQTHRGRDYGYTF. CDR3 bases: TGTGCCAGTACACAGACACACAGGGGGCGCGACTATGGCTACACCTTC.

The chain employs TRBV2 and TRBJ2-1; no firm D call. From germline, CDR1 is SNHLY and CDR2 FYNNEI. The CDR3 runs 13 residues. V lost 8 bases to trimming and J lost 7 bases, with 15 bases between them. The DNA for the CDR3 is TGTGCCAGCGGTCGTCTAAAAGATAATGAGCAGTTCTTC. As protein: CASGRLKDNEQFF.

The chain employs TRBV12-1 and TRBJ2-1; the listed D gene, TRBD2, was not tested against the DNA. TRBV12-1 is listed as a pseudogene. CDR3 length: 16 residues. The CDR3 DNA is TGTGCCAGCAGCTTTTCCGGACTAGCGGGCTACAATGAGCAGTTCTTC. Translated, it gives CASSFSGLAGYNEQFF.

The chain has TRBV5-1 and TRBJ1-1, with 8 bases matching TRBD1. The CDR3 contains 16 residues. V shed 0 bases and J 6 bases; nucleotides not matched to a gene: 10. Germline V gives CDR1 SGHRS, CDR2 YFSETQ. CDR3: CASSLAQGAKGSEAFF. CDR3 in DNA: TGCGCCAGCAGCTTGGCTCAGGGGGCGAAGGGTTCTGAAGCTTTCTTT.